Listed below are T cell receptor beta chains from one sample, sequenced in a study of blood T cell repertoires in COVID-19. Assay: immunoSEQ multiplex PCR; the TCRdb copy retains only in-frame clones and omits some. Of fewer than 250,000 clones in the sample, 83% were seen once. Sequences were obtained from peripheral blood. The receptors originated from a woman aged 40 to 55 with active or convalescent COVID-19. The CDR3 runs from the conserved cysteine through the conserved F or W. The D gene is left open where the match is weak. The listing skips clone size in some rows; elsewhere it reads once, few, many or a size class.

size,V,J,D,CDR3,DNA
NA,TRBV12-2,TRBJ1-3,NA,CASRLAGQGYSGNTIYF,TGTGCAAGTCGCTTAGCCGGACAGGGATACTCTGGAAACACCATATATTTT
NA,TRBV4-2,TRBJ1-2,TRBD1,CASSQEATKGAQHGYTF,TGTGCCAGCAGCCAAGAGGCGACTAAGGGGGCGCAACATGGCTACACCTTC
NA,TRBV7-3,TRBJ2-3,TRBD2,CASSSPRGTSGSFNTDTQYF,TGTGCCAGCAGCTCACCTCGGGGGACTAGCGGGAGTTTCAACACAGATACGCAGTATTTT
NA,TRBV5-1,TRBJ2-1,TRBD2,CASSRGLAGGTPEFF,TGCGCCAGCAGCAGGGGACTAGCGGGAGGGACCCCAGAGTTCTTC
NA,TRBV9,TRBJ2-1,TRBD2,CASSALRSGRLVAGGSYNEQFF,TGTGCCAGCAGCGCCCTTCGGTCGGGGAGGTTGGTAGCGGGAGGCTCCTACAATGAGCAGTTCTTC
NA,TRBV7-9,TRBJ2-1,NA,CASSLEPRVTYNEQFF,TGTGCCAGCAGCTTAGAGCCGAGGGTGACTTACAATGAGCAGTTCTTC
NA,TRBV9,TRBJ1-2,NA,CASSVRDTNNYGYTF,TGTGCCAGCAGCGTCCGGGACACCAATAACTATGGCTACACCTTC
NA,TRBV6-5,TRBJ1-2,TRBD1,CASSYSDRESGGYTF,TGTGCCAGCAGTTACTCTGACAGGGAGTCGGGAGGCTACACCTTC
NA,TRBV29-1,TRBJ1-3,NA,CSVTPGGNTIYF,TGCAGCGTGACTCCCGGCGGAAACACCATATATTTT
few,TRBV9,TRBJ2-2,TRBD2,CASSVATSGGAGELFF,TGTGCCAGCAGCGTAGCGACTAGCGGGGGGGCAGGGGAGCTGTTTTTT
NA,TRBV11-3,TRBJ2-2,TRBD1,CASSPGQGVGELFF,TGTGCCAGCAGCCCGGGACAGGGAGTTGGGGAGCTGTTTTTT
NA,TRBV7-8,TRBJ2-3,TRBD1,CASSWGQGATDTQYF,TGTGCCAGCAGCTGGGGACAGGGGGCGACAGATACGCAGTATTTT
NA,TRBV24-1,TRBJ2-2,TRBD1,CATSGSTTGDTGELFF,TGTGCCACCAGTGGCTCGACTACAGGGGACACCGGGGAGCTGTTTTTT
NA,TRBV5-1,TRBJ2-7,NA,CASSLGSRDYEQYF,TGCGCCAGCAGCTTGGGGTCCAGGGACTACGAGCAGTACTTC
NA,TRBV5-6,TRBJ2-2,TRBD2,CASSLNGGGGRAGELFF,TGTGCCAGCAGCCTGAATGGTGGCGGGGGGCGGGCCGGGGAGCTGTTTTTT
once,TRBV25-1,TRBJ2-1,TRBD2,CASSKTSGSPNEQFF,TGTGCCAGCTCAAAGACTAGCGGGAGCCCCAATGAGCAGTTCTTC
NA,TRBV2,TRBJ2-1,TRBD2,CASRPGGRNNEQFF,TGTGCCAGCAGACCGGGAGGGCGGAACAATGAGCAGTTCTTC
NA,TRBV30,TRBJ1-5,NA,CAWSVGGSNQPQHF,TGTGCCTGGAGTGTCGGGGGTAGCAATCAGCCCCAGCATTTT
NA,TRBV7-9,TRBJ1-1,NA,CASTLGGTEAFF,TGTGCCAGCACCCTGGGGGGGACTGAAGCTTTCTTT
NA,TRBV10-3,TRBJ2-2,NA,CAISDEGSRELFF,TGTGCCATCAGTGACGAGGGAAGCCGGGAGCTGTTTTTT
NA,TRBV5-1,TRBJ1-2,NA,CASGGDQRTNYGYTF,TGCGCCAGCGGGGGGGACCAGAGAACCAACTATGGCTACACCTTC
few,TRBV6-5,TRBJ1-5,NA,CASSRFDNNQPQHF,TGTGCCAGCAGTCGTTTTGACAACAATCAGCCCCAGCATTTT
once,TRBV29-1,TRBJ2-3,NA,CSVVARVADTQYF,TGCAGCGTTGTGGCCAGGGTGGCTGATACGCAGTATTTT
NA,TRBV5-1,TRBJ2-1,TRBD1,CASSLDQGVTYNEQFF,TGCGCCAGCAGCTTGGACCAGGGGGTCACCTACAATGAGCAGTTCTTC
NA,TRBV29-1,TRBJ2-7,TRBD1,CSVHRGYEQYF,TGCAGCGTACACAGGGGCTACGAGCAGTACTTC
NA,TRBV12-3/TRBV12-4,TRBJ2-3,NA,CASSQTDTQYF,TGTGCCAGCAGTCAAACAGATACGCAGTATTTT